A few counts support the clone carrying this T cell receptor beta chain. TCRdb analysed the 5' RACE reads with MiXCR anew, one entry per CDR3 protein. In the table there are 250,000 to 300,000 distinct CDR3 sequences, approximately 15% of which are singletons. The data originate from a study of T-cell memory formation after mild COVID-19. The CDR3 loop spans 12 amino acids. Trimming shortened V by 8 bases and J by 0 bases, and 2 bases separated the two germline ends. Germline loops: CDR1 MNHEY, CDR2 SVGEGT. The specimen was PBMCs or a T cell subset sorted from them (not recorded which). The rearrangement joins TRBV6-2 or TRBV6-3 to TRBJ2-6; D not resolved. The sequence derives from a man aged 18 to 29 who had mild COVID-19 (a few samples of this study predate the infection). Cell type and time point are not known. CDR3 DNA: TGTGCCAGCTTCTCTGGGGCCAACGTCCTGACTTTC. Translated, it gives CASFSGANVLTF.